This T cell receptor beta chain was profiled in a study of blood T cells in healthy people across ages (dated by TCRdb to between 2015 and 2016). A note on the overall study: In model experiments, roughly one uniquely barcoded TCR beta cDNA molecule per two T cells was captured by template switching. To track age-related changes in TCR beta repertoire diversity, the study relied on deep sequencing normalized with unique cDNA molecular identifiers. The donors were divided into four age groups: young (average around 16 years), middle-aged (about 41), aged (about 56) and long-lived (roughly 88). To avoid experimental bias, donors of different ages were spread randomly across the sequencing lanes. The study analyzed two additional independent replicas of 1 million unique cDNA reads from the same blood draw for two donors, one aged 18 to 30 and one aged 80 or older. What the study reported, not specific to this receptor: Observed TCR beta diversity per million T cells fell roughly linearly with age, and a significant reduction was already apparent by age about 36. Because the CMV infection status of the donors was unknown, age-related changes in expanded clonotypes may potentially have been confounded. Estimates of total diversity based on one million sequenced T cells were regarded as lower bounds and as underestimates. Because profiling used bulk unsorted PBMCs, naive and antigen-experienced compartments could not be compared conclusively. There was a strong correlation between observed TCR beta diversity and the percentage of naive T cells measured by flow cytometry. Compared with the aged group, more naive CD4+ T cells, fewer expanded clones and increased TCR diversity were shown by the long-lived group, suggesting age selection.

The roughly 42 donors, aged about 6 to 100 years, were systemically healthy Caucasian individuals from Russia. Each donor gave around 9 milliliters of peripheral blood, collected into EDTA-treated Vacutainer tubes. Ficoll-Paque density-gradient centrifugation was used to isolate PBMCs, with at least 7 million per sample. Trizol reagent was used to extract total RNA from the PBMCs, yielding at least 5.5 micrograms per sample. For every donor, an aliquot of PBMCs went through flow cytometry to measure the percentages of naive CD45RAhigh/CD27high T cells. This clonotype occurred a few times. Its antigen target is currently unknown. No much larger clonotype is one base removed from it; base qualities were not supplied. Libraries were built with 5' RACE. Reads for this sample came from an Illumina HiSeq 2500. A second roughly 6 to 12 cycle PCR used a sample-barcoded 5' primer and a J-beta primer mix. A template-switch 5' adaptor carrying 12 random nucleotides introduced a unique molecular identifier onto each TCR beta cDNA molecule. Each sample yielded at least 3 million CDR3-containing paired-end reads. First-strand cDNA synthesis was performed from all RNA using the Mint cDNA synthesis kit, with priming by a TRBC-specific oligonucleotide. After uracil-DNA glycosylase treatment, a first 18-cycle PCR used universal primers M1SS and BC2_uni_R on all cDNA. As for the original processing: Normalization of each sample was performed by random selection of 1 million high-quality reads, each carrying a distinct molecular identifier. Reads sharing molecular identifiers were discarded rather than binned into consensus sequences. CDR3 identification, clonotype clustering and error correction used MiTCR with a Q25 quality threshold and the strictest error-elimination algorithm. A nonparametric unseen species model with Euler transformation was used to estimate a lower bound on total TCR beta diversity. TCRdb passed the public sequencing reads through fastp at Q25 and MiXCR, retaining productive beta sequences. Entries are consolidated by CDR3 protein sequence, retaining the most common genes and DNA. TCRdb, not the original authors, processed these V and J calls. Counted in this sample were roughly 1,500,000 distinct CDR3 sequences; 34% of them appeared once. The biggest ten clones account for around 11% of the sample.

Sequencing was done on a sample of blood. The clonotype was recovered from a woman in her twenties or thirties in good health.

The bases read TGTGCCAGCAGTTTTACCGGGCCTCCTATTGGGGAGCAGTACTTC. Its protein reads: CASSFTGPPIGEQYF. The rearranged segments are TRBV12-3 or TRBV12-4 and TRBJ2-5; D gene: possibly TRBD2, on 5 matching bases. V loses 3 bases of germline sequence and J loses 11 bases, and the interval between the two ends is 22 bases. The CDR3 spans 15 residues, from the cysteine through the phenylalanine. Solely the CDR3 DNA is kept, with 45 bases framed from the first base.